This T cell receptor beta chain was identified during a study of T cells in Graves' hyperthyroidism and ophthalmopathy (dated by TCRdb to the late 2010s). Regarding the research as a whole: Peripheral blood was collected at initial diagnosis, before any treatment. To identify distinguishing TCR V-J signatures, a discovery cohort of about a hundred patients was used, comprising 40 to 45 with Graves' ophthalmopathy and 57 with stable Graves' hyperthyroidism. An independent validation cohort of about 19 hyperthyroidism patients and some 15 patients who later progressed to ophthalmopathy tested prospective prediction of ophthalmopathy. The 75 to 100 discovery patients were randomly split 7:3 into training and test sets. Thyroid tissue and blood T-cell repertoires from about six Graves' hyperthyroidism patients were also compared in the study. Following sampling, methimazole starting at 30 mg daily was given to hyperthyroidism patients, and high-dose intravenous methylprednisolone was given to ophthalmopathy patients. The paper describes TCR Vbeta CDR3 sequencing of 130 to 150 peripheral blood samples, made up of some 40 ophthalmopathy patients, approximately 76 hyperthyroidism patients and about 17 progressor patients.

Stable Graves' hyperthyroidism was defined as the absence of progression to ophthalmopathy over 18 months of follow-up. Hyperthyroidism patients were newly diagnosed, had a disease duration of under 2 months, and were aged 18 to 65 years. Patients with uncontrolled infections, other autoimmune diseases, pregnancy or lactation were excluded. Clinical symptoms, serum thyroxine and TRAb, thyroid ultrasound, and orbital computed tomography formed the basis for the diagnoses. PBMCs were isolated from more than 9 ml of fresh peripheral blood by Ficoll-Paque density gradient centrifugation. Total RNA was extracted using Trizol reagent, and RNA quality was assessed on an Agilent 2100 Bioanalyzer. V is cut by 3 bases and J by 3 bases, and the space between the germline ends is 9 bases. From the germline V gene, CDR1 is MDHEN and CDR2 is SYDVKM. The cysteine opens and the phenylalanine closes a CDR3 of 13 amino acids. The DNA shown is the 39-base CDR3, in frame from base 1.

This clonotype was seen repeatedly, ten times or more. The specificity of this receptor is unknown. No base quality information exists; no much larger clone differs at one position. The TCR beta CDR3 regions were amplified from RNA transcripts. The first round of RT-PCR for the TCR CDR3 was performed with the HTBI primer set and the Qiagen OneStep RT-PCR kit. The libraries were constructed in a second round of multiplex PCR and then size-selected and purified. Sequencing of the libraries was done on an Illumina HiSeq2000 using paired-end 100 bp reads. Under the source paper's analysis protocol: SOAPnuke was used to process the raw data, removing reads that contained adapters or uncalled bases, had a mean Phred below 15, or lacked an exact match to the constant primer or identifier. High-quality paired reads were merged with COPE v1.2.5, and unique nucleotide sequences were defined as clonotypes. MiTCR v1.1 was used to align the clonotypes against IMGT TRBV, TRBD and TRBJ reference segments. Only V-J combinations with frequency above 0.0001, covering 99% to 99.2% of repertoires, were analysed. The TCS score was defined as F50 (clonal expansion) divided by E x V (chaos), with BLOSUM62-based TCRdist calculated between CDR3 peptides within each V-J. Welch's t-statistics and random forest reduced 500 to 650 V-J features to 10 to 15, which were used in a naive Bayes classifier (R e1071). TCRdb trimmed the raw reads at Q25, called clones with MiXCR and kept productive beta chains. Under each unique CDR3 protein, matching rows form one entry showing the most common genes and DNA. In this record, the V and J calls reflect TCRdb's handling and not the investigators' own analysis. In this sample the table shows fewer than 800,000 distinct CDR3 sequences, over 15% of which occur a single time. The top ten hold under 10% of the sample.

Study-level results and caveats: Ophthalmopathy was separated from stable hyperthyroidism by a 13 V-J signature model, with about 86% sensitivity and around 81% specificity obtained in cross-validation and 80%/75% obtained in testing. Most expanded thyroid clonotypes (frequency above 0.001) were also detected in blood, suggesting blood repertoires may reflect thyroid immune responses. Sample size was not statistically predetermined, and investigators were not blinded to group allocation. In validation, progression to ophthalmopathy was predicted by the model with 70.59% sensitivity and 72% to 85% specificity, a median of roughly six months before onset.

The specimen was blood. The clonotype was recovered from a man aged 18 to 30 with Graves' hyperthyroidism. This chain joins TRBV28 to TRBJ2-7; the D gene assignment is perhaps TRBD1 or TRBD2, with each matching 5 bases. CDR3 reads: CASSFPGSYEQYF. The DNA sequence reads TGTGCCAGCAGTTTTCCAGGGAGCTACGAGCAGTACTTC.